This TCR beta chain was sequenced for a study of control samples from healthy donors and cancer patients. Using immunoSEQ multiplex PCR, the repertoire was profiled, and TCRdb retains in-frame clones only, with some absent. The data contain around 160,000 clones, approximately 93% of them singletons. The CDR3 extends over 12 amino acids. V lost 8 bases and J 2 bases, leaving 9 bases between the germline ends. CDR1 and CDR2 from the germline V gene are MNHEY and SMNVEV (reference sequence). The chain carries TRBV27 and TRBJ1-2, with a tentative D call TRBD1 (6 bases). Sequenced input: blood. This TCR was sampled from a man aged 18 to 30 in good health. The CDR3 loop reads CASGQLNYGYTF. In nucleotides, the CDR3 is TGTGCCAGCGGACAGTTGAACTATGGCTACACCTTC.